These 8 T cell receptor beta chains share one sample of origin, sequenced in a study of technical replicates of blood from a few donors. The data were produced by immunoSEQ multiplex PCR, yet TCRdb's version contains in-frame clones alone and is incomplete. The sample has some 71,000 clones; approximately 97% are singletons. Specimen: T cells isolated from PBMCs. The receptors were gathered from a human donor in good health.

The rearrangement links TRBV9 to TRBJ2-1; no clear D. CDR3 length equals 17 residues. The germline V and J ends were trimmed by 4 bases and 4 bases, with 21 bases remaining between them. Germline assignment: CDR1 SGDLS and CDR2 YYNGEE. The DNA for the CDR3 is TGTGCCAGCAGCACCCGCCCCTTCCTAGAGGTATACAATGAGCAGTTCTTC. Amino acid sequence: CASSTRPFLEVYNEQFF.

Written as DNA, the CDR3 is TGTGCCAGTCAGGCAACTAATGAAAAACTGTTTTTT. Encoded protein: CASQATNEKLFF. The V call is TRBV15, the J call TRBJ1-4, with D hard to call. The V and J ends lost 10 bases and 0 bases respectively, with 6 bases between them. This CDR3 contains 12 residues. Germline CDR1 reads LNHNV; CDR2 reads YYDKDF (reference sequence).

Written as DNA, the CDR3 is TGTGCCAGTAGTATAGAGGGAGGGCAGGACGGGACCCAGTACTTC. Protein: CASSIEGGQDGTQYF. The chain employs TRBV19 and TRBJ2-5; TRBD2 agrees at 7 bases. Germline V gene lookup returns CDR1 LNHDA and CDR2 SQIVND (reference sequence). V lost 0 bases and J lost 7; bases outside the gene matches: 8. This CDR3 spans 15 amino acids.

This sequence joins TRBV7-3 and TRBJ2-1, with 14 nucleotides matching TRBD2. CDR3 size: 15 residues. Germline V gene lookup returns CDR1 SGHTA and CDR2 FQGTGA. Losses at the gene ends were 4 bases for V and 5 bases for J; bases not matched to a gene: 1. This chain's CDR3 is CASSSGLAGDNEQFF. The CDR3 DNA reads TGTGCCAGCAGCTCGGGACTAGCGGGAGACAATGAGCAGTTCTTC. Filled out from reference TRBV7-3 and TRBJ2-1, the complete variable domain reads GAGVSQTPSNKVTEKGKYVELRCDPISGHTALYWYRQSLGQGPEFLIYFQGTGAADDSGLPNDRFFAVRPEGSVSTLKIQRTERGDSAVYLCASSSGLAGDNEQFFGPGTRLTVL.

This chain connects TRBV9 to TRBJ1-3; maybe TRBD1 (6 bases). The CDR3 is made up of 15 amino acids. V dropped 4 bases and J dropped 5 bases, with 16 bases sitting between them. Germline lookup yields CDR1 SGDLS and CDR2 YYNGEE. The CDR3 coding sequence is TGTGCCAGCAGCCCAGCCCAGGGGTTACGAAACACCATATATTTT. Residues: CASSPAQGLRNTIYF.

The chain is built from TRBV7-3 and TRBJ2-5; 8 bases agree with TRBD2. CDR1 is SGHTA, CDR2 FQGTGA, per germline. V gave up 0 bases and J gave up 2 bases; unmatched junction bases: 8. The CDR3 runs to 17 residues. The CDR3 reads CASSLTPSTGGQETQYF. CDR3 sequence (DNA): TGTGCCAGCAGCTTAACTCCCTCCACGGGAGGGCAAGAGACCCAGTACTTC.

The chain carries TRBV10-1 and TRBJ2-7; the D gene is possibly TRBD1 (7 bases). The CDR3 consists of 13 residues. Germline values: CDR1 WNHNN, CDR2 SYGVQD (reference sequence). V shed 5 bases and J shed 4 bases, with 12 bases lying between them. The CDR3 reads CASSPAGGYEQYF. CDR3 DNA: TGCGCCAGCAGTCCAGCAGGGGGGTACGAGCAGTACTTC.

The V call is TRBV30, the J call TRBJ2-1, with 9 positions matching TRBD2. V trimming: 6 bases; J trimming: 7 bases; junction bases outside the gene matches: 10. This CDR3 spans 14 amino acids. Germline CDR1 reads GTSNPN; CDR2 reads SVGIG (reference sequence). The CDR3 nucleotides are TGTGCCTGCAATCCGGGACTAGCTGGTAATGAGCAGTTCTTC. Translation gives CACNPGLAGNEQFF. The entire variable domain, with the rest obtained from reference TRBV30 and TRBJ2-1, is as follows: SQTIHQWPATLVQPVGSPLSLECTVEGTSNPNLYWYRQAAGRGLQLLFYSVGIGQISSEVPQNLSASRPQDRQFILSSKKLLLSDSGFYLCACNPGLAGNEQFFGPGTRLTVL.